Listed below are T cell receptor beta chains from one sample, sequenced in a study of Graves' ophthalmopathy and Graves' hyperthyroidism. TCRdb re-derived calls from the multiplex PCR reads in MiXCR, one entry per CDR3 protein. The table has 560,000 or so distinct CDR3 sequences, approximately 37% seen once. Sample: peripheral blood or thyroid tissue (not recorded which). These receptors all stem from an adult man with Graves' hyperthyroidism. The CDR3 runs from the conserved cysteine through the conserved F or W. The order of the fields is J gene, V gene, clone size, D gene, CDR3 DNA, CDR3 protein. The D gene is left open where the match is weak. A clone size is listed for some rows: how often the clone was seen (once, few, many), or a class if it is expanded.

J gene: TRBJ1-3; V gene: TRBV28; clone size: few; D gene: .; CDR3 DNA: TGTGCCAGCAGTCCACCGAACAGCGCTGGAAACACCATATATTTT; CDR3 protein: CASSPPNSAGNTIYF
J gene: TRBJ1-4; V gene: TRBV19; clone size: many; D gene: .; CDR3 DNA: TGTGCCAGTAGTCCCCCCAGGGATGCTAATGAAAAACTGTTTTTT; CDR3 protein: CASSPPRDANEKLFF
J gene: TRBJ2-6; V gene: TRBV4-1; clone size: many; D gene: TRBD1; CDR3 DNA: TGCGCCAGCAGCCAAGGGACAGGGGGGCTTGGAGCTGGGGCCAACGTCCTGACTTTC; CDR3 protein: CASSQGTGGLGAGANVLTF
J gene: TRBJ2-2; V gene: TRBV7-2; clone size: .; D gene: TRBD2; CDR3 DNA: TGCGCCAGCAGCTCCAACCCTTCTGCTTTCGGACTAGCGGAAAACACCGGGGAGCTGTTTTTT; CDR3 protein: CASSSNPSAFGLAENTGELFF
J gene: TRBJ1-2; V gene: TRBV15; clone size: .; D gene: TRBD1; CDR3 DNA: TGTGCCACCAGCCAACGGACAGGGAACTTAGGCTACACCTTC; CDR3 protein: CATSQRTGNLGYTF
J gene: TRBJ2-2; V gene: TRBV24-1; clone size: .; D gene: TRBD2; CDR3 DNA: TGTGCCACCAGTGATCAACTAGCGGGGCGATCCGGGGAGCTGTTTTTT; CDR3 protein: CATSDQLAGRSGELFF
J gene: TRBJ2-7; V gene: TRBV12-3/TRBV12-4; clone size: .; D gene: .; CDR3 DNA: TGTGTCAGCAGTTTCGAGACAGACCCCTACGAGCAGTACTTC; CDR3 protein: CVSSFETDPYEQYF
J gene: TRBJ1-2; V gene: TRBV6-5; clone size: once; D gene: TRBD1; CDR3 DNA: TGTGCCAGCAGTAGTTCAGGGGGCGGGTACTATGGCTACACCTTC; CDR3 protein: CASSSSGGGYYGYTF
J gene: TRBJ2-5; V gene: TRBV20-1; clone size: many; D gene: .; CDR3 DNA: TGCAGTGCTAGCCGGGGCCGGTCCCAAGAGACCCAGTACTTC; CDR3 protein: CSASRGRSQETQYF
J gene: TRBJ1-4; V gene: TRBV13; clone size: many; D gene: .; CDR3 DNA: TGTGCCAGCAGCCTAAGTGCCCCCACGGTTATGGATGAAAAACTGTTTTTT; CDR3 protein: CASSLSAPTVMDEKLFF
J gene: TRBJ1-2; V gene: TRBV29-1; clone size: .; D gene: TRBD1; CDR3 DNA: TGCAGCGTGGAGGACAGGGTTTATGGCTACACCTTC; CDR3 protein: CSVEDRVYGYTF
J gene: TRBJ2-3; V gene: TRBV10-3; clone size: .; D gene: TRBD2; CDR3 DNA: TGTGCCATCAGCCAACTAGCGGGAGGGACCACAGATACGCAGTATTTT; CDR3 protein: CAISQLAGGTTDTQYF
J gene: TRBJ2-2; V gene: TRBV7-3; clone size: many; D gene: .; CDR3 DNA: TGTGCCAGCAGCCCCGGGGTGGGGTCAGGGGAGCTGTTTTTT; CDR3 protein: CASSPGVGSGELFF
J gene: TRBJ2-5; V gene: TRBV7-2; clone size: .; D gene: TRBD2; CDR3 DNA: TGTGCCAGCAGCTTACGCGCTAGCGGGACCCAGTACTTC; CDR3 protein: CASSLRASGTQYF
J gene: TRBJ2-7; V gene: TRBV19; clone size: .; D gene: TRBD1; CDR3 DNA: TGTGCCAGTAGCCCCCCGGGACAGGGGGAGCGCGAGCAGTACTTC; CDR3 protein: CASSPPGQGEREQYF
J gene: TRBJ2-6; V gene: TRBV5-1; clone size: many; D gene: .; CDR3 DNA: TGCGCCAGCAGACTAACGGACAGCTACTCTGGGGCCAACGTCCTGACTTTC; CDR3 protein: CASRLTDSYSGANVLTF
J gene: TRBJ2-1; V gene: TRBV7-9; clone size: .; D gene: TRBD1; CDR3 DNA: TGTGCCAGCAGCCAAGGGGACAGGTACAATGAGCAGTTCTTC; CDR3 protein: CASSQGDRYNEQFF
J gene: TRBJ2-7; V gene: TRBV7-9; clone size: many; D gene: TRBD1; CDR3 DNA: TGTGCCAGCAGCTCGCAAGGGACAGGGGGGCTGGTCGAGCAGTACTTC; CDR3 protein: CASSSQGTGGLVEQYF
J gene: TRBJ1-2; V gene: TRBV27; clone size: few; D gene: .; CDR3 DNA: TGTGCCACCGGGGGATTCTATGGCTACACCTTC; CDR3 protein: CATGGFYGYTF
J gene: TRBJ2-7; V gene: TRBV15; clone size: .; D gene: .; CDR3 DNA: TGTGCCGCCAGCAGCACCTCCGGGACGTTCTACGAGCAGTACTTC; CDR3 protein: CAASSTSGTFYEQYF
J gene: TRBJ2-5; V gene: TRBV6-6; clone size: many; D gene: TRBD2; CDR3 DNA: TGTGCCAGCAGTTACGGCGGTGCTAGCGGGGGGGCAGGAGAGACCCAGTACTTC; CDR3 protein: CASSYGGASGGAGETQYF
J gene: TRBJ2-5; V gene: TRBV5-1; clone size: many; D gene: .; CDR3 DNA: TGCGCCAGCAGCTTTTCGGGAGTAGAGACCCAGTACTTC; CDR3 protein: CASSFSGVETQYF
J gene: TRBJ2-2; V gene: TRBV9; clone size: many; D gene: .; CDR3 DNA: TGTGCCAGCAGACGGAATGCGAACACCGGGGAGCTGTTTTTT; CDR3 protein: CASRRNANTGELFF
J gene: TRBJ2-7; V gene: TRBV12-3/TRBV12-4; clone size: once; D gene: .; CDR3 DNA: TGTGCCAGCAACCGAGGACCTTTGGAGCAGTACTTC; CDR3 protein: CASNRGPLEQYF
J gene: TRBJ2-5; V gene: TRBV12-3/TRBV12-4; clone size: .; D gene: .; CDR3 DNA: TGTGCCAGCAGTTACACATTCCACGAGACCCAGTACTTC; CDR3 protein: CASSYTFHETQYF
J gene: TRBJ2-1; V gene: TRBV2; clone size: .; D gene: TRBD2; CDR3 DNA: TGTGCCAGCAGCTTCTCTAGCGGGAGGGGCGCCGAGCAGTTCTTC; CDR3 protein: CASSFSSGRGAEQFF
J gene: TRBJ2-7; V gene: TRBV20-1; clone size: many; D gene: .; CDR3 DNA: TGCAGTGCTAGAGGGCGGTACTCCTACGAGCAGTACTTC; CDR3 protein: CSARGRYSYEQYF
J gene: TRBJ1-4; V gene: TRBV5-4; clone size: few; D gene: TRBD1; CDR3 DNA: TGTGCCAGCAGCTTGGATCAGGGGGCGGGAGAAAAACTGTTTTTT; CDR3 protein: CASSLDQGAGEKLFF
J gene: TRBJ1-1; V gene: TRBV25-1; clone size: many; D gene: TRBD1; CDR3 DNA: TGTGCCAGCGGACAGGGGGCATGGACTGAAGCTTTCTTT; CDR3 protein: CASGQGAWTEAFF
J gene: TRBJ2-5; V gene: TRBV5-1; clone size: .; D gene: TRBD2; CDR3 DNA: TGCGCCAGCAGCCCCCTTAGCGGGGGCCAAGAGACCCAGTACTTC; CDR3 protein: CASSPLSGGQETQYF
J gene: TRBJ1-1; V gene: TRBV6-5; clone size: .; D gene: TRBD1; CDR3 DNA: TGTGCCAGCAGTGACAGGGTTTGGACTGAAGCTTCCTTT; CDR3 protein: CASSDRVWTEASF
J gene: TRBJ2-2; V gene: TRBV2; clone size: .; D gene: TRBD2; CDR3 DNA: TGTGCCAGCAGGCAGCGGGATAGCGCCGGGGAGCTGTTTTTT; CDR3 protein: CASRQRDSAGELFF
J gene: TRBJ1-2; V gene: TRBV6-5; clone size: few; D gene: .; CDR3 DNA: TGTGCCAGCAGTTATGCCCCTCCCAGGGTTCGCAACTATGGCTACACCTTC; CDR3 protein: CASSYAPPRVRNYGYTF
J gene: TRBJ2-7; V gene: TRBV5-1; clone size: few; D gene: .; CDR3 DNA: TGCGCCAGCAGCTTGGAGGGCCCCCGCCTTTACGAGCAGTACTTC; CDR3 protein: CASSLEGPRLYEQYF
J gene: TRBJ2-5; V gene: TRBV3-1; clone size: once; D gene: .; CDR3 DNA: TGTGCCAGCAGCCAAGTTTACGGACAGCAAGAGATCCAGTACTTC; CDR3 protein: CASSQVYGQQEIQYF
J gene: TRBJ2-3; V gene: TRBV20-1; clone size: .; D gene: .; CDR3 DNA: TGCAGTGCTAGAGATCGAAGGACAGAGACAGATACGCAGTATTTT; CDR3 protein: CSARDRRTETDTQYF
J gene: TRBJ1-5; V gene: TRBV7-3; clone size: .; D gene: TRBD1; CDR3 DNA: TGTGCCAGCAGTTTAGGACCGGGACAGGGGGCCAATCAGCCCCAGCATTTT; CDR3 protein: CASSLGPGQGANQPQHF
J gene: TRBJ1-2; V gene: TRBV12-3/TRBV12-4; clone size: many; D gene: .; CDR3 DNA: TGTGCCAGCAGTCGCAATACAGGGTGGGACGATGGCTACACCTTC; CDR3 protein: CASSRNTGWDDGYTF
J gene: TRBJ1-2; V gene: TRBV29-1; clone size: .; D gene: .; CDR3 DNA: TGCAGGATACCAGTGGGGAAGGTTGGCTACACCTTC; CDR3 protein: CRIPVGKVGYTF
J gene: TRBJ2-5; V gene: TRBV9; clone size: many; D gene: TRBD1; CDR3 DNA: TGTGCCAGCAGCTGGACAGGGGGTCAGGTTGAGACCCAGTACTTC; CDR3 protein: CASSWTGGQVETQYF